The present TCR beta chain was sequenced within a study of T cell clones after liver transplantation. Assay: immunoSEQ multiplex PCR; the TCRdb copy retains only in-frame clones and omits some. The table has fewer than 65,000 clones, around 70% seen once. Germline values: CDR1 SGHVS, CDR2 FNYEAQ. The CDR3 has 22 residues. Trimming removed 0 bases at V and 3 bases at J, with 30 bases between. The sequenced sample was CD4+ T cells from blood, obtained at the 22-month timepoint. The rearrangement uses TRBV7-6 and TRBJ1-5; no reliable D call. This receptor was obtained from a human patient who received a liver transplant. A share of the T cells may be of graft donor origin. DNA for the CDR3: TGTGCCAGCAGCTTAGCTGCGAGATTTGCTCCGACGGGAGCAGTCATCAATCAGCCCCAGCATTTT. Its translation is CASSLAARFAPTGAVINQPQHF. The whole variable domain, filled in from reference TRBV7-6 and TRBJ1-5, reads GAGVSQSPRYKVTKRGQDVALRCDPISGHVSLYWYRQALGQGPEFLTYFNYEAQQDKSGLPNDRFSAERPEGSISTLTIQRTEQRDSAMYRCASSLAARFAPTGAVINQPQHFGDGTRLSIL.